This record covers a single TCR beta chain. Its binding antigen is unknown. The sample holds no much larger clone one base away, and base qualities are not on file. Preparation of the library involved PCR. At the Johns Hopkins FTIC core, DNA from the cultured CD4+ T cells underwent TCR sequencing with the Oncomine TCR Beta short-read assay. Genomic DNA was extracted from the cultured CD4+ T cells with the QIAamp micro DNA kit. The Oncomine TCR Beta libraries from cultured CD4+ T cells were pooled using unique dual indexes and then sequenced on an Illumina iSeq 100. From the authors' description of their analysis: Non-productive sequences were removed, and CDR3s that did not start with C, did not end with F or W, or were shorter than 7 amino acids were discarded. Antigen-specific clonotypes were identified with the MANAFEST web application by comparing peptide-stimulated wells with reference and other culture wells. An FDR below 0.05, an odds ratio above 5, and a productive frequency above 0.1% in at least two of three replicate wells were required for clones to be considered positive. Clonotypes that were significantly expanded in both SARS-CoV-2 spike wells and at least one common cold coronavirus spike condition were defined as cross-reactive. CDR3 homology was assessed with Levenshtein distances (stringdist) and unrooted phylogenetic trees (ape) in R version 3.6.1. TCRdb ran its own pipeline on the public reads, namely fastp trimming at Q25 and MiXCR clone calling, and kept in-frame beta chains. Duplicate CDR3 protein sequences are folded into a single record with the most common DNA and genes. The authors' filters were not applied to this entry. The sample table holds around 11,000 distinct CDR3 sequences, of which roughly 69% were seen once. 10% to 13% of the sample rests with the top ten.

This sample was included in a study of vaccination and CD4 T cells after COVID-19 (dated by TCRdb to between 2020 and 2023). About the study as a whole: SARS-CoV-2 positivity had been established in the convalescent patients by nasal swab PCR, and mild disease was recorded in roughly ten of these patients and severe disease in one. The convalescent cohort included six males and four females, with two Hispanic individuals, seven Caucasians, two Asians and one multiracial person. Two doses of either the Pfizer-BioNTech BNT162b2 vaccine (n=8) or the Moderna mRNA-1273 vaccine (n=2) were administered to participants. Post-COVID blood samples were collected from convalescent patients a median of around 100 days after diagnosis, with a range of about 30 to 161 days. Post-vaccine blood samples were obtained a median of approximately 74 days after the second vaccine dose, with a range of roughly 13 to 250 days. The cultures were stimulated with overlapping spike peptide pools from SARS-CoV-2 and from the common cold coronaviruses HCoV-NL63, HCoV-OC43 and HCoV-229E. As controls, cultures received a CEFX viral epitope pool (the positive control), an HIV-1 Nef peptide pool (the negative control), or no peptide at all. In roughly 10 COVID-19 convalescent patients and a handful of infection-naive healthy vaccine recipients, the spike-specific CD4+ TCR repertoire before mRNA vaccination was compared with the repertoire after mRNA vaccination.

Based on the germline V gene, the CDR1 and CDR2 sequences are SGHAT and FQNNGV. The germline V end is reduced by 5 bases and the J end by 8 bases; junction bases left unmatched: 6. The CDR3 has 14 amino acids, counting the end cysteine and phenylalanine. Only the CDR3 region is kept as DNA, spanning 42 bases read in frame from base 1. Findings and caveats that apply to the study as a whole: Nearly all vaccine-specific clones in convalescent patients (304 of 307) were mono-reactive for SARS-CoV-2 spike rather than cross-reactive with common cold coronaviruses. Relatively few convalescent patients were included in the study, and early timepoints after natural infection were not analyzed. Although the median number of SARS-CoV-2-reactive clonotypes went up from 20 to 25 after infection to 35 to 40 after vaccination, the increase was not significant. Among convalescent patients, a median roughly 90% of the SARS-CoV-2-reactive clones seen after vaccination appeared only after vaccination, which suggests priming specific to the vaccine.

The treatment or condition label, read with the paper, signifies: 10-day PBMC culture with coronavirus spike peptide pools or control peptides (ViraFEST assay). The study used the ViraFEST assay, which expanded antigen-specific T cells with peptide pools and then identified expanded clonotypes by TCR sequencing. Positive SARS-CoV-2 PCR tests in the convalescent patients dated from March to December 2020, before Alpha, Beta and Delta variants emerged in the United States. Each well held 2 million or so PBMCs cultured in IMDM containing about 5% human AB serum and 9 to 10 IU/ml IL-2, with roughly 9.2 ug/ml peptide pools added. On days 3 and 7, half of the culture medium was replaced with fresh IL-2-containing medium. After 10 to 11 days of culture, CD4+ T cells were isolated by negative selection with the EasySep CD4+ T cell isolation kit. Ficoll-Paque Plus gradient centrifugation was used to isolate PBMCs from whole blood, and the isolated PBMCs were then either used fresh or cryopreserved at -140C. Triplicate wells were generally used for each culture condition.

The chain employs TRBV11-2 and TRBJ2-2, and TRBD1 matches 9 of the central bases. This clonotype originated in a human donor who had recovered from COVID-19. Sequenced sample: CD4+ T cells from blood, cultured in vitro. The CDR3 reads CASSRDRVVGELFF. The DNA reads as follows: TGTGCCAGCAGCCGGGACAGGGTGGTTGGGGAGCTGTTTTTT.